This TCR beta chain emerged from a study of spatial heterogeneity in lung cancer (dated by TCRdb to between 2017 and 2020). General notes on the study: More beta-chain than alpha-chain transcripts were consistently detected, likely reflecting higher beta-chain transcript abundance. In non-small cell lung cancer, the study quantitatively compared TCR alpha and beta repertoires across several tumor regions, matched nontumor lung, and blood. Nonsynonymous mutation counts, determined by whole-exome sequencing of tumor tissue, were related to features of the TCR repertoire. Both alpha and beta chains were TCR-sequenced in hundreds of tumor regions, 64 matched nontumor lung samples and around 50 PBMC samples obtained at surgery. In the raw uncorrected reads, each unique combination of TCR and UMI appeared on average more than ten times. What the authors observed across the whole study: Confirming at a functional level the hypothesis that regional TCRs recognize regional mutations was considered to require additional single-cell paired TCR alpha and beta sequencing. Ubiquitous expanded tumor TCRs showed up in blood more often at tumor resection than at routine follow-up.

The time point label corresponds to: sample taken at primary tumor resection. TCR sequencing used whole RNA extracted from tumor and nontumor lung tissue, or from cryopreserved PBMC samples, without cell sorting. Donors were over 60 patients with early-stage, untreated non-small cell lung cancer from the lung TRACERx cohort. Patients were selected for TCR sequencing only if sufficient RNA was available from at least two tumor regions. Receptor libraries were prepared by 5' RACE. Sequenced on a NextSeq 500. To allow correction of PCR and sequencing errors, the TCR library protocol tagged every TCR cDNA molecule with a unique molecular identifier. The study's own analysis went as follows. TCR identification, UMI-based error correction and CDR3 extraction were performed with Decombinator tools. Expanded TCRs were defined as those above a frequency of 2 per 1,000, corresponding to the top 1% of the tumor frequency distribution. Rényi diversity was computed with the R vegan package after subsampling each repertoire 100 times to 5,000 TCRs. CDR3 similarity networks were built from amino acid triplet string-kernel similarity, with CDR3s being connected when pairwise similarity was above 0.82. Clones were called with MiXCR by TCRdb after fastp trimmed the public reads at Q25, and only in-frame beta chains were retained. Every entry covers one CDR3 protein and lists the most common genes and DNA from its rows. The V and J calls were determined by TCRdb, not by the authors. The sample table shows under 100,000 distinct CDR3 sequences, and roughly 10% are seen once. Roughly 7.2% of the sample goes to the ten largest clones.

This clonotype showed up many times. Its antigen is currently not known. Base qualities are not at hand, and no much larger clone is one base apart. The CDR3 numbers 14 residues from cysteine through phenylalanine. Only the CDR3 portion is preserved as DNA: 42 bases, with reading frame beginning at the first base. From the germline V gene, CDR1 is MDHEN and CDR2 is SYDVKM. V loses 3 bases, J loses 3 bases, and the germline ends lie 12 bases apart. The chain is encoded by TRBV28 joined to TRBJ2-7, with the identity of the D gene unclear. This receptor was taken from a male donor with early-stage non-small cell lung cancer. This specimen consisted of PBMCs, obtained at surgery. The CDR3 amino acid sequence is: CASSFRFMGYEQYF. The bases read TGTGCCAGCAGTTTTAGATTCATGGGCTACGAGCAGTACTTC.